This note documents a single T cell receptor beta chain sequence. Its antigen is still unknown. RNA transcripts gave rise to amplified TCR beta CDR3 regions. A first-round RT-PCR of the TCR CDR3 used the HTBI primer set. Via MiXCR, TCRdb re-called the multiplex PCR reads, giving one row per CDR3 protein. The table shows hundreds of thousands of distinct CDR3 sequences, with roughly 45% occurring only once. The V and J ends lost 1 base and 0 bases respectively, with 10 bases between them. From germline, CDR1 is SEHNR and CDR2 FQNEAQ (reference sequence). The CDR3 totals 16 residues. This sample stems from a study of T cells in Graves' hyperthyroidism and ophthalmopathy. Broader study findings: The model forecast ophthalmopathy, anticipating it by a median about 6.5 months before onset.

Specimen: peripheral blood or thyroid tissue (not recorded which). This chain connects TRBV7-9 to TRBJ1-3; D gene uncertain. The clonotype comes from an adult man with Graves' disease, either hyperthyroidism or ophthalmopathy (not recorded which). The CDR3 here is CASSLGAVSSGNTIYF. The CDR3 nucleotides read TGTGCCAGCAGCTTAGGTGCTGTAAGCTCTGGAAACACCATATATTTT. The full variable domain, its missing parts supplied by reference TRBV7-9 and TRBJ1-3, is DTGVSQNPRHKITKRGQNVTFRCDPISEHNRLYWYRQTLGQGPEFLTYFQNEAQLEKSRLLSDRFSAERPKGSFSTLEIQRTEQGDSAMYLCASSLGAVSSGNTIYFGEGSWLTVV.